What follows is one T cell receptor beta chain and its context. Its antigen is still unknown. This record comes from a study of immune cell composition in non-small cell lung cancer. At the level of the study: Most cases were lung adenocarcinoma or squamous cell carcinoma.

CDR3 size: 13 residues. Germline CDR1 is MNHNS and CDR2 is SASEGT. Repertoires were generated with immunoSEQ multiplex PCR, while TCRdb's copy carries only in-frame clones and drops some. The data contain over 2,500 clones, roughly 80% of them singletons. Overall study results and limits: Top 10 clone scores and clonality were higher in squamous than adenocarcinoma.

V and J are TRBV6-1 and TRBJ1-2, with D tentatively TRBD1 (6 bases). The sequence derives from a human donor with non-small cell lung cancer. The sequenced material came from lung tumor tissue. The CDR3 coding sequence is TGTGGAAGTAGGACAGCTATAAACTATGGCTACACCTTC. Encoded protein: CGSRTAINYGYTF.